This T cell receptor (beta chain) was documented in a study of OX40 agonist ivuxolimab in advanced cancers. About the investigation overall: Ivuxolimab, which targeted the costimulatory receptor OX40 (CD134), was an agonistic, fully human IgG2 monoclonal antibody. The point of sequencing TCRbeta in the periphery was to test whether ivuxolimab changed TCR sequence diversity and drove clonal T-cell expansion. The paper reports the monotherapy dose-escalation portion (N of about 47 patients) of the phase I ivuxolimab trial. Partial responses were achieved by three dose-escalation patients, of whom one had hepatocellular carcinoma and two had cutaneous melanoma. In the dose-escalation cohort, more than 75% of patients were male, and the mean age was approximately 60 years, with a range of about 23 to 80. Intravenous ivuxolimab was administered to patients every 2 weeks at six dose levels: 0.01, 0.1, 0.3, 1.5, 3 and 10 mg/kg. Patients were allowed to have had prior anti-PD-1, anti-PD-L1 or anti-CTLA-4 therapy, and around 40% of the dose-escalation patients had previously received checkpoint inhibitors. Among the approximately 50 dose-escalation patients, approximately 20 had hepatocellular carcinoma, approximately 15 melanoma, 9 renal cell carcinoma and 9 head and neck cancer.

Looking up the germline V gene (reference sequence) yields CDR1 SEHNR and CDR2 FQNEAQ. V is pruned by 5 bases and J by 4 bases, leaving 22 bases of the junction without a gene match. Its CDR3 holds 19 amino acids, cysteine through phenylalanine. The only DNA kept is the CDR3, 57 bases in frame from the first base. Genomic DNA was isolated from the sorted cells so that the TCRbeta CDR3 region could be sequenced. The immunoSEQ Assay was used for sequencing of TCRbeta CDR3 regions. TCRdb limited this immuneACCESS table to in-frame rearrangements with V and J called. A share of clones is missing; checked studies link under half to unresolved V genes, and the rest is unexplained. The sample profile shows approximately 58,000 clones; approximately 83% of them were found once. About 0.88% of the sample comes from the top ten. Here is what the overall study found, with its caveats: After ivuxolimab, CD8+ T cells had more expanded clones than CD4+ T cells on average. At doses of 0.1 to 3.0 mg/kg, clonal expansion of both CD4+ and CD8+ T cells in blood was seen between baseline and week 6. Low levels of normalized T-cell clonal expansion were also seen in some patients who did not respond. Partial responders in the 0.1-3.0 mg/kg groups had among the lowest normalized peripheral clonal expansion, especially among CD8+ T cells. The antigen specificity of the clonally expanded peripheral T cells was not determined.

The trial excluded patients who had a history of autoimmune disease or who were on systemic immunosuppression. Peripheral blood for TCR sequencing was collected from all dose cohorts at baseline, on cycle 4 day 1, and on cycle 7 day 1. The samples were drawn from a first-in-human, open-label, multicenter phase I dose-escalation trial of ivuxolimab. Adults with locally advanced or metastatic melanoma, renal cell carcinoma, hepatocellular carcinoma or head and neck squamous cell carcinoma were enrolled in the trial. Before TCR sequencing, CD4+ T cells and CD8+ T cells from peripheral blood were sorted into separate populations. On this clone itself: The specificity of this receptor is unknown. Base qualities are missing; no much larger clone stands one base away.

The chain links TRBV7-9 with TRBJ2-7, and 8 junction bases match TRBD1. This sequence was found in an adult with an advanced solid tumor such as melanoma, head and neck, liver or kidney cancer. This specimen was CD4+ or CD8+ T cells sorted from blood, taken in a trial of the OX40 agonist ivuxolimab. The DNA is as follows: TGTGCCAGCAGCAAGGGACAGGCCAATTTCGGCTCCTACCTTTACGAGCAGTACTTC. Its amino acids are CASSKGQANFGSYLYEQYF.